Given below is one TCR beta chain in context. Its specificity is unknown. 5'RACE template switching with UMIs generated TCR beta cDNA. One entry per CDR3 protein, without DNA, is what TCRdb gives after re-calling the 5' RACE reads. This repertoire includes some 150,000 distinct CDR3 sequences. The CDR3 runs to 15 residues. CDR1 and CDR2 from the germline V gene are MGHDK and SYGVNS. This record comes from a study of T cells expressing NK-cell markers. Study-wide results and caveats: Researchers report these clonotypes also headed the CD3+CD56-NKG2C+ fraction in a few donors.

The chain has TRBV25-1 and TRBJ2-2; checking the TCRdb D call of TRBD1 is not possible without DNA. The TCR originated in a man aged 18 to 35 in good health. Sequenced material: blood T cells: a sorted CD56 or NKG2C T cell subset, CD4+ or CD8+ T cells, or bulk PBMC T cells (not recorded which). Here the CDR3 reads CASSEMTGGTGELFF.